The 30 T cell receptor beta chains below come from one sample, sequenced in a study of T-cell reconstitution after alpha-beta-depleted transplantation in children. Researchers prepared the TCRbeta library using unique molecular identifiers, the study reports. In TCRdb, the PCR reads were re-called with MiXCR into one record per CDR3 protein. This repertoire shows roughly 790,000 distinct CDR3 sequences, approximately 15% found once; its top ten account for just under 5%. Sequenced here: PBMCs, mostly from graft donor cells, sampled 360 days after TCRalphabeta/CD19-depleted stem cell transplant. The receptors were sampled from a male patient younger than 18 who had a stem cell transplant for acute lymphoblastic leukemia, so the T cells may come from the graft donor.

V gene TRBV29-1 combines with J gene TRBJ2-5, with D unclear. The CDR3 spans 9 residues. The ends were cut back, 7 bases at V and 4 bases at J, with 4 bases in the middle. Germline CDR1 reads SQVTM; CDR2 reads ANQGSEA. CDR3 in DNA: TGCAGCGATCTAGAGACCCAGTACTTC. Its translation is CSDLETQYF.

This clonotype was seen more than once but under ten times. The CDR3 sequence: CASSGGTSGFSYNEQFF. In DNA form, the CDR3 reads TGCGCCAGCAGCGGGGGGACTAGCGGTTTCTCCTACAATGAGCAGTTCTTC. This chain joins TRBV5-1 and TRBJ2-1, with 11 bases that match TRBD2. In germline, CDR1 is SGHRS, CDR2 YFSETQ. The CDR3 is made up of 17 amino acids. V dropped 4 bases and J dropped 0; count of bases not matched to a gene: 6. The full variable domain, with the rest looked up from reference TRBV5-1 and TRBJ2-1, is KAGVTQTPRYLIKTRGQQVTLSCSPISGHRSVSWYQQTPGQGLQFLFEYFSETQRNKGNFPGRFSGRQFSNSRSEMNVSTLELGDSALYLCASSGGTSGFSYNEQFFGPGTRLTVL.

This clonotype came up a few times. The CDR3 region has the DNA TGTGCCAGTAGCGACGGGTATGGCTACACCTTC. This codes for CASSDGYGYTF. This chain links TRBV19 with TRBJ1-2, with D unclear. This CDR3 comprises 11 residues. Germline-derived CDR1 and CDR2 are LNHDA and SQIVND (reference sequence). The V end lost 6 bases, the J end lost 5 bases, and 7 bases lay between the germline ends.

This clonotype was seen a few times. The chain recombines TRBV4-1 with TRBJ2-1, with 8 bases identical to TRBD2. Losses at the gene ends were 0 bases for V and 4 bases for J; bases not matched to a gene: 5. CDR1 is MGHRA, CDR2 YSYEKL, per germline. CDR3 length equals 16 residues. The CDR3 here is CASSQDLGLGYNEQFF. The CDR3 DNA reads as TGCGCCAGCAGCCAAGATCTGGGACTAGGTTACAATGAGCAGTTCTTC.

The table lists this clonotype with a few counts. The V and J genes are TRBV27 and TRBJ1-5; 11 positions match TRBD1. Germline CDR1 MNHEY, CDR2 SMNVEV (reference sequence). V was clipped by 3 bases and J by 4 bases; unmatched bases: 5. The CDR3 covers 16 residues. The CDR3 bases are TGTGCCAGCAGTTTCTTCCGGGACAGGGGGAATCAGCCCCAGCATTTT. The encoded protein is CASSFFRDRGNQPQHF.

The CDR3 DNA reads as TGTGCCAGTAGGGTTCAAGCGGGAGCCTCCTACGAGCAGTACTTC. Protein sequence: CASRVQAGASYEQYF. The chain is built from TRBV19 and TRBJ2-7, with 8 bases fitting TRBD2. The germline V gene has CDR1 LNHDA and CDR2 SQIVND (reference sequence). J was trimmed by 0 bases and V by 6 bases; bases with no gene match: 7. The CDR3 runs to 15 residues.

The rearrangement uses TRBV5-1 and TRBJ2-5, with a tentative D call TRBD1 (6 bases). Per germline, CDR1 SGHRS and CDR2 YFSETQ. CDR3 length: 14 amino acids. With 2 bases removed from V and 3 bases from J, the gap between germline ends came to 11 bases. For the CDR3, the DNA is TGCGCCAGCAGCTTTGGGACAACCGAAGAGACCCAGTACTTC. Its translation: CASSFGTTEETQYF.

This clonotype was detected many times. The chain links TRBV9 to TRBJ2-3; D may be TRBD1 or TRBD2 (6 bases each). This CDR3 has 15 residues. CDR1 SGDLS and CDR2 YYNGEE come from the germline V gene. V was shortened by 3 bases and J by 0 bases, with 11 bases between the two germline ends. The CDR3 spells CASSAGGGSTDTQYF. CDR3 sequence (DNA): TGTGCCAGCAGCGCCGGAGGGGGGAGCACAGATACGCAGTATTTT.

CDR3 bases: TGCGCCAGCAGTGGACTAGCGGGAGGGCCTAGGATGTCCTACAATGAGCAGTTCTTC. This sequence encodes CASSGLAGGPRMSYNEQFF. V and J are TRBV10-2 and TRBJ2-1; TRBD2 aligns across 14 bases. Trimming at V came to 4 bases and at J to 1 base, leaving 9 bases not matched to a gene. CDR3 size: 19 residues. Germline V gives CDR1 WSHSY, CDR2 SAAADI.

This sequence joins TRBV11-1 and TRBJ1-5, with D perhaps TRBD1 (6 bases). Germline V lookup: CDR1 SGHAT, CDR2 FQDESV (reference sequence). Trimming removed 6 bases from V and 0 bases from J, with 21 bases in between. This CDR3 spans 18 amino acids. CDR3 sequence: CASSTRGGPLYSNQPQHF. The CDR3 bases are TGTGCCAGCAGTACACGGGGGGGCCCGTTATATAGCAATCAGCCCCAGCATTTT.

This clonotype was seen only a few times. V usage is TRBV6-1 and J usage is TRBJ2-1, with D perhaps TRBD2 (6 bases). Per the germline V gene, CDR1 is MNHNS and CDR2 is SASEGT. The CDR3 contains 15 residues. Trimming removed 5 bases at V and 3 bases at J, with 14 bases between. CDR3: CASSPLRGIYNEQFF. The DNA of the CDR3 is TGTGCCAGCAGTCCCTTGCGGGGTATCTACAATGAGCAGTTCTTC.

This clonotype has a handful of counts. This chain joins TRBV7-9 and TRBJ2-5, with 10 bases aligning to TRBD2. The V gene's germline CDR1 is SEHNR and CDR2 FQNEAQ (reference sequence). V lost 5 bases, J lost 2 bases, and 8 bases stayed unmatched. The CDR3 has 16 amino acids. The CDR3 reads CASSAAGTSVQETQYF. The CDR3, as DNA: TGTGCCAGCAGCGCAGCGGGGACTAGCGTGCAAGAGACCCAGTACTTC.

This clonotype was recorded a few times. This sequence joins TRBV4-1 and TRBJ2-1; possibly TRBD1 for D (5 bases). Per germline, CDR1 MGHRA and CDR2 YSYEKL. Trimming removed 4 bases at V and 0 bases at J, with 13 bases between. There are 16 residues in the CDR3. CDR3: CASSRDSLLSYNEQFF. The CDR3 nucleotides are TGCGCCAGCAGCCGAGACAGCTTGCTCTCCTACAATGAGCAGTTCTTC.

This clonotype was observed a few times. This chain joins TRBV4-2 and TRBJ1-5; D remains ambiguous. The CDR3 is 16 amino acids. Trimming stripped 4 bases from V and 5 bases from J, with 18 bases between. Germline assignment: CDR1 LGHNA and CDR2 YNFKEQ. CDR3 region: CASSPRSQRDYQPQHF. The CDR3 nucleotides are TGTGCCAGCAGCCCCCGTAGCCAGCGGGATTATCAGCCCCAGCATTTT.

This clonotype has just a few counts. V usage is TRBV6-1 and J usage is TRBJ1-4; TRBD1 might be the D (5 bases). Trimming took off 6 bases at V and 8 bases at J, with 22 bases between the two ends. Germline CDR1 reads MNHNS; CDR2 reads SASEGT. The CDR3 is 16 residues long. The CDR3: CASRPGTHILGEKLFF. CDR3 nucleotide sequence: TGTGCCAGCAGACCCGGGACTCATATACTAGGCGAAAAACTGTTTTTT.

This clonotype has just a few counts. The chain recombines TRBV7-9 with TRBJ2-3, with D possibly matching TRBD2 (6 bases). Germline loops: CDR1 SEHNR, CDR2 FQNEAQ (reference sequence). The V end lost 0 bases, the J end lost 1 base, and 14 bases lay between the germline ends. The CDR3 loop spans 17 amino acids. CDR3 bases: TGTGCCAGCAGCTTAGCTTTAGGCGGGGACGGCACAGATACGCAGTATTTT. This gives the protein CASSLALGGDGTDTQYF.

This clonotype was counted many times. The chain is built from TRBV20-1 and TRBJ2-7; 13 nucleotides align to TRBD2. This CDR3 is 14 amino acids long. Trimming took 4 bases from V and 6 from J; bases not matched to a gene: 6. CDR1 DFQATT and CDR2 SNEGSKA come from the germline V gene (reference sequence). CDR3 bases: TGCAGTGCTAAAACACGACTAGCGGGAGGCGAGCAGTACTTC. It encodes CSAKTRLAGGEQYF.

This chain connects TRBV12-3 or TRBV12-4 to TRBJ1-6, with unresolved D. The CDR3 covers 14 residues. Trimming removed 6 bases at V and 9 bases at J, with 15 bases between. The CDR3 DNA follows: TGTGCCAGCAGCTCCAATCGGGGAGGTTCACCCCTCCACTTT. This sequence encodes CASSSNRGGSPLHF.

CDR3: CASSIGNPGGGEQYF. CDR3 bases: TGTGCCAGCAGCATAGGAAACCCAGGGGGAGGCGAGCAGTACTTC. The gene calls are TRBV7-9 and TRBJ2-7; tentatively, D is TRBD1 (7 bases). Trimming pared 5 bases from V and 6 bases from J, leaving 20 bases between. This CDR3 is built from 15 residues. Germline CDR1 is SEHNR and CDR2 is FQNEAQ (reference sequence).

This clonotype has more than one count but fewer than ten. The chain joins TRBV13 to TRBJ2-7, with a weak D call TRBD1 (6 bases). Germline V gene sequence: CDR1 PRHDT, CDR2 FYEKMQ (reference sequence). The CDR3 is made up of 13 amino acids. V dropped 7 bases and J dropped 2 bases, with 12 bases sitting between them. The CDR3 bases are TGTGCCAGCACCTGGGGGCCAACCTACGAGCAGTACTTC. Amino acid sequence: CASTWGPTYEQYF.

The CDR3 DNA is TGTGCCAGCAGCCAGTCAGGCTTCCAAGAGACCCAGTACTTC. This translates into CASSQSGFQETQYF. The chain recombines TRBV7-2 with TRBJ2-5; D not certain. This CDR3 is built from 14 residues. Trimming shortened V by 5 bases and J by 1 base, and 11 bases separated the two germline ends. Germline V gene lookup returns CDR1 SGHTA and CDR2 FQGNSA.

To note about this clonotype: The CDR3 does not end in the conserved phenylalanine or tryptophan, so this is likely a read error. The chain employs TRBV5-4 and TRBJ2-7; 7 bases are shared with TRBD2. J lost 7 bases, V lost 4 bases, and 17 bases had no gene match. This CDR3 is built from 16 residues. Germline CDR1 SGHNT, CDR2 YYREEE (reference sequence). Here the CDR3 reads CASSQPSRTRRAEQYL. The CDR3 DNA reads TGTGCCAGCAGCCAACCTTCACGGACTAGGCGGGCTGAGCAGTACCTC.

This clonotype was seen a handful of times. The rearrangement uses TRBV2 and TRBJ2-1; TRBD2 matches at 8 bases. This CDR3 spans 14 amino acids. J lost 13 bases, V lost 8 bases, and 16 bases had no gene match. Germline loops: CDR1 SNHLY, CDR2 FYNNEI. The CDR3 bases are TGTGCCAGCCAGAGCGGGAGTAGAGGTTTTGAACAGTTCTTC. This gives the protein CASQSGSRGFEQFF.

This clonotype was counted only a few times. The chain is built from TRBV5-1 and TRBJ2-2; the match to TRBD1 covers 8 bases. Germline lookup yields CDR1 SGHRS and CDR2 YFSETQ. The CDR3 length is 16 residues. Trimming at V came to 2 bases and at J to 7 bases, leaving 10 bases not matched to a gene. CDR3 region: CASSLPWTGRNGELFF. The CDR3 DNA is TGCGCCAGCAGCTTACCTTGGACAGGGCGGAACGGGGAGCTGTTTTTT. The full variable domain, with the rest looked up from reference TRBV5-1 and TRBJ2-2, is KAGVTQTPRYLIKTRGQQVTLSCSPISGHRSVSWYQQTPGQGLQFLFEYFSETQRNKGNFPGRFSGRQFSNSRSEMNVSTLELGDSALYLCASSLPWTGRNGELFFGEGSRLTVL.

This clonotype was found a few times. The CDR3 region is CASIALARSSYEQYF. CDR3 sequence (DNA): TGTGCCAGCATAGCCCTAGCGAGAAGCTCCTACGAGCAGTACTTC. The chain is built from TRBV6-1 and TRBJ2-7; perhaps TRBD2 as D (6 bases). V lost 7 bases, J lost 0 bases, and 16 bases lay in between. The CDR3 sequence is 15 residues long. Per the germline V gene, CDR1 is MNHNS and CDR2 is SASEGT.

The sample holds a few counts of this clonotype. CDR3 sequence reads: CASSSTLGGSSYGYTF. The CDR3 DNA reads TGTGCCAGCAGCTCGACCTTGGGGGGGTCCTCATATGGCTACACCTTC. The rearrangement links TRBV7-3 to TRBJ1-2; weak D call: TRBD1 (5 bases). This CDR3 contains 16 residues. Germline CDR1 is SGHTA and CDR2 is FQGTGA. Trimming cost V 4 bases and J 5 bases, with 20 bases left between them. The variable domain in full, with the rest retrieved from reference TRBV7-3 and TRBJ1-2, is GAGVSQTPSNKVTEKGKYVELRCDPISGHTALYWYRQSLGQGPEFLIYFQGTGAADDSGLPNDRFFAVRPEGSVSTLKIQRTERGDSAVYLCASSSTLGGSSYGYTFGSGTRLTVV.

The V and J genes are TRBV18 and TRBJ2-3; no firm D call. Trimming removed 0 bases at V and 2 bases at J, with 9 bases between. Germline CDR1 KGHSH, CDR2 LQKENI. This CDR3 is 15 amino acids long. The CDR3 reads CASSPPTQDTDTQYF. In DNA form, the CDR3 reads TGTGCCAGCTCACCACCGACGCAGGACACAGATACGCAGTATTTT.

V gene TRBV20-1 combines with J gene TRBJ2-7, with TRBD2 matching 10 bases. Trimming removed 6 bases from V and 2 bases from J; junction bases left unmatched: 16. This CDR3 region has 17 residues. Per the germline V gene, CDR1 is DFQATT and CDR2 is SNEGSKA (reference sequence). The CDR3 DNA reads as TGCAGTGCGACCACTGCCCTTAGCGGGAGGCTTCCCTACGAGCAGTACTTC. This sequence encodes CSATTALSGRLPYEQYF.

This chain links TRBV20-1 with TRBJ2-3; 8 positions agree with TRBD2. The CDR3 has 14 residues. CDR1 is DFQATT and CDR2 is SNEGSKA in the germline V gene (reference sequence). Trimming took 1 base from V and 4 from J; bases not matched to a gene: 4. In nucleotides, the CDR3 is TGCAGTGCTAGAGCCTGGCGGGGGGCAGATACGCAGTATTTT. It yields the protein CSARAWRGADTQYF.

This chain joins TRBV11-2 and TRBJ2-3, with no clear D. The CDR3 is made up of 12 amino acids. V shed 7 bases and J shed 1 base, with 6 bases lying between them. CDR1 SGHAT and CDR2 FQNNGV come from the germline V gene. The DNA for the CDR3 is TGTGCCAGCAAAATGGGCACAGATACGCAGTATTTT. This codes for CASKMGTDTQYF.